Here is one TCR beta chain with its context. Antigen specificity is unknown. Method: immunoSEQ multiplex PCR; TCRdb's copy keeps in-frame clones and lacks some. The data hold 110,000 or so clones, with approximately 90% observed a single time. This entry belongs to a study of T cell responses to AZD1222 COVID-19 vaccine. Trimming cost V 4 bases and J 3 bases, with 14 bases left between them. Germline values: CDR1 SGHKS, CDR2 YYEKEE (reference sequence). This CDR3 is 14 amino acids long. Study observations and caveats: Of spike-specific TCRs, nearly half reportedly target regions left unmutated in variants. Just a handful of people given AZD1222 tested seropositive at baseline. There were vaccine-associated CD4 TCRs across spike, dominant at 160-218 and 743-854.

The TCR sequence derives from an adult who received the AZD1222 COVID-19 vaccine. The sample in question was peripheral blood, obtained 28 days after the second AZD1222 dose. V is TRBV5-5 and J is TRBJ2-7; no definite D call. In nucleotides, the CDR3 is TGTGCCAGCAGCCTTACTCGGCAGAACTACGAGCAGTACTTC. It is translated as CASSLTRQNYEQYF.